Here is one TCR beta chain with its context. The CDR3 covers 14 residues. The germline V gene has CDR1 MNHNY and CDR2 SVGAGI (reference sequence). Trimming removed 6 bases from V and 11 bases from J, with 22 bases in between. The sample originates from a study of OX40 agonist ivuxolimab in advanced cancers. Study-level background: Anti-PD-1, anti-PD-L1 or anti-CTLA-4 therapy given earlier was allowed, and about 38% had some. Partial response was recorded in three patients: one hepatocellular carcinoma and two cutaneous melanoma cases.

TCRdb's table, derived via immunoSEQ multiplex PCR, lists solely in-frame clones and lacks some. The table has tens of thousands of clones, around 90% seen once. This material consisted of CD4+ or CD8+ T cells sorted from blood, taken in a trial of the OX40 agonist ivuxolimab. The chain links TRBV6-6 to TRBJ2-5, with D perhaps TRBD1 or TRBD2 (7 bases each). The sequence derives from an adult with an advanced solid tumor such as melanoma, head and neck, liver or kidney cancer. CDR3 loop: CASRPQGGPKEQYF. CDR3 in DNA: TGTGCCAGCAGACCCCAGGGGGGGCCTAAGGAGCAGTACTTC.